These 16 T cell receptor beta chains came from one sample sequenced in a study of OX40 agonist ivuxolimab in advanced cancers. TCRdb's table, derived via immunoSEQ multiplex PCR, lists solely in-frame clones and lacks some. The sample holds around 15,000 clones, 75% to 90% seen once. The sample consisted of CD4+ or CD8+ T cells sorted from blood, taken in a trial of the OX40 agonist ivuxolimab. These receptor sequences come from an adult with an advanced solid tumor such as melanoma, head and neck, liver or kidney cancer.

The chain is built from TRBV6-5 and TRBJ1-1; perhaps TRBD1 as D (5 bases). The CDR3 spans 15 residues. Trimming pared 2 bases from V and 4 bases from J, leaving 14 bases between. Germline V CDR1 and CDR2: MNHEY, SVGAGI. As DNA, the CDR3 is TGTGCCAGCAGTTACACACGACAAAGGGGCACTGAAGCTTTCTTT. Amino acids: CASSYTRQRGTEAFF.

The chain has TRBV4-3 and TRBJ2-7, with 7 bases lining up with TRBD1. V lost 4 bases to trimming and J lost 8 bases; unmatched junction nucleotides: 14. CDR1 and CDR2 from the germline V gene are LGHNA and YSLEER. This CDR3 comprises 15 residues. The CDR3 here is CASSPMGQLSYQQYF. The CDR3, as DNA: TGCGCCAGCAGCCCCATGGGACAGCTTTCTTATCAGCAGTACTTC.

The table lists this clone with a count of one. The chain carries TRBV7-9 and TRBJ2-7; TRBD2 matches at 7 bases. Germline lookup yields CDR1 SEHNR and CDR2 FQNEAQ (reference sequence). The CDR3 is made up of 14 amino acids. V was clipped by 5 bases and J by 1 base; unmatched bases: 5. The CDR3 spells CASSPAGRSYEQYF. As DNA, the CDR3 is TGTGCCAGCAGCCCAGCGGGGAGATCCTACGAGCAGTACTTC. Variable domain in full (rest from reference TRBV7-9 and TRBJ2-7): DTGVSQNPRHKITKRGQNVTFRCDPISEHNRLYWYRQTLGQGPEFLTYFQNEAQLEKSRLLSDRFSAERPKGSFSTLEIQRTEQGDSAMYLCASSPAGRSYEQYFGPGTRLTVT.

V and J are TRBV27 and TRBJ2-1; D is perhaps TRBD2 (6 bases). V gave up 3 bases and J gave up 6 bases, with 15 bases separating them. The CDR3 totals 15 residues. Germline V gives CDR1 MNHEY, CDR2 SMNVEV (reference sequence). The CDR3 DNA reads TGTGCCAGCAGTTTCGGGGGTTTTGAGGGCAATGAGCAGTTCTTC. This sequence encodes CASSFGGFEGNEQFF.

The chain uses TRBV11-3 and TRBJ2-5, with D tentatively TRBD2 (6 bases). Trimming cost V 1 base and J 4 bases, with 10 bases left between them. CDR1 and CDR2 (germline): SGHNT, YENEEA. This CDR3 comprises 14 residues. In DNA, the CDR3 is TGTGCCAGCAGCTTAGGGGGGGATTTAGAGACCCAGTACTTC. Amino acid sequence: CASSLGGDLETQYF. Full variable domain (remainder filled in from reference TRBV11-3 and TRBJ2-5): EAGVVQSPRYKIIEKKQPVAFWCNPISGHNTLYWYLQNLGQGPELLIRYENEEAVDDSQLPKDRFSAERLKGVDSTLKIQPAELGDSAVYLCASSLGGDLETQYFGPGTRLLVL.

The rearrangement uses TRBV6-6 and TRBJ2-5, with 7 bases lining up with TRBD1. The V gene end was trimmed by 6 bases and the J gene end by 2 bases; junction bases not matched to a gene: 9. Germline V gene data show CDR1 as MNHNY and CDR2 as SVGAGI (reference sequence). There are 15 residues in the CDR3. The DNA for the CDR3 is TGTGCCAGCAGCCCCCGACAGGGTGGTCAAGAGACCCAGTACTTC. It translates to CASSPRQGGQETQYF.

This clone was observed once. The chain is built from TRBV9 and TRBJ1-3; D remains ambiguous. The ends were cut back, 3 bases at V and 0 bases at J, with 13 bases in the middle. The V gene's germline CDR1 is SGDLS and CDR2 YYNGEE. This CDR3 comprises 16 residues. CDR3 sequence: CASSAGLVGSGNTIYF. As DNA, the CDR3 is TGTGCCAGCAGCGCGGGGTTGGTCGGCTCTGGAAACACCATATATTTT.

The chain recombines TRBV7-3 with TRBJ2-7; 8 bases line up with TRBD1. J gave up 7 bases and V 5 bases, and 7 bases lay outside the gene matches. The CDR3 is made up of 13 amino acids. From germline, CDR1 is SGHTA and CDR2 FQGTGA. For the CDR3, the DNA is TGTGCCAGCAGCCCCGGACAGGGAATGGAGCAGTACTTC. This translates into CASSPGQGMEQYF.

This clone was observed a handful of times. The V and J genes are TRBV6-1 and TRBJ1-1; 7 bases match TRBD1. Germline-derived CDR1 and CDR2 are MNHNS and SASEGT. This CDR3 contains 12 residues. V shed 4 bases, J shed 8 bases, and the junction held 4 bases outside the gene matches. The DNA of the CDR3 is TGTGCCAGCAGTGGACAGGGAGTGGAAGCTTTCTTT. Protein product: CASSGQGVEAFF.

The V gene is TRBV5-1, the J gene TRBJ2-1; D remains unclear. Trimming took 1 base from V and 8 from J, leaving 7 bases between them. Germline CDR1 is SGHRS and CDR2 is YFSETQ. The CDR3 consists of 12 residues. The CDR3 loop reads CASSLTGHEQFF. CDR3 nucleotide sequence: TGCGCCAGCAGCTTGACGGGTCATGAGCAGTTCTTC. The whole variable domain, remainder taken from reference TRBV5-1 and TRBJ2-1, is KAGVTQTPRYLIKTRGQQVTLSCSPISGHRSVSWYQQTPGQGLQFLFEYFSETQRNKGNFPGRFSGRQFSNSRSEMNVSTLELGDSALYLCASSLTGHEQFFGPGTRLTVL.

The J gene is TRBJ2-2, the V gene TRBV2; weak D call: TRBD1 (5 bases). From germline, CDR1 is SNHLY and CDR2 FYNNEI. This CDR3 contains 15 residues. V was pared by 6 bases and J by 4 bases, with 15 bases between. The CDR3 nucleotides are TGTGCCAGCAGCCCCAGGGAAATTAGCACCGGGGAGCTGTTTTTT. Its translation: CASSPREISTGELFF.

The chain has TRBV27 and TRBJ2-1, with a weak D call TRBD2 (5 bases). The germline gives CDR1 MNHEY, CDR2 SMNVEV (reference sequence). V was clipped by 3 bases and J by 8 bases, with 11 bases between them. The CDR3 length is 13 residues. CDR3 in DNA: TGTGCCAGCAGTTTCGAGGGAGCCGATGAGCAGTTCTTC. Protein sequence: CASSFEGADEQFF.

V usage is TRBV5-1 and J usage is TRBJ2-2; D perhaps matches TRBD2 (6 bases). There are 14 residues in the CDR3. Germline CDR1 is SGHRS and CDR2 is YFSETQ. The V gene lost 0 bases and the J gene lost 7 bases, with 10 bases spanning the gap. CDR3 coding DNA: TGCGCCAGCAGCTTGGGCAGGGAGGACGGGGAGCTGTTTTTT. Translating gives CASSLGREDGELFF.

The gene calls are TRBV28 and TRBJ2-5; D might be TRBD1 (5 bases). The assigned J gene may be wrong: the sequence end matches TRBJ2-7 better. The germline V gene encodes CDR1 MDHEN and CDR2 SYDVKM. This CDR3 spans 16 amino acids. Written as DNA, the CDR3 is TGTGCCAGCAGTCAAAGGGGCATCTTATTCTCCTACGAGCAGTACTTC. It yields the protein CASSQRGILFSYEQYF.

This chain uses TRBV5-8 with TRBJ1-5; 9 nucleotides align to TRBD1. CDR1 and CDR2 from the germline V gene are SGHTS and YDEGEE. J gave up 6 bases and V 0 bases, and 4 bases lay outside the gene matches. This CDR3 has 15 residues. The CDR3 reads CASSLGQGEVQPQHF. The DNA of the CDR3 is TGTGCCAGCAGCTTGGGACAGGGGGAAGTTCAGCCCCAGCATTTT.

In this sample, this clone turned up once. The rearrangement links TRBV21-1 to TRBJ2-3; TRBD2 is the table's D call, not checked against the DNA. TRBV21-1 is reported as a pseudogene. The CDR3 covers 14 residues. The CDR3 here is CASSKKMRTDTQYF. The CDR3 bases are TGTGCCAGCAGCAAAAAAATGAGGACAGATACGCAGTATTTT.